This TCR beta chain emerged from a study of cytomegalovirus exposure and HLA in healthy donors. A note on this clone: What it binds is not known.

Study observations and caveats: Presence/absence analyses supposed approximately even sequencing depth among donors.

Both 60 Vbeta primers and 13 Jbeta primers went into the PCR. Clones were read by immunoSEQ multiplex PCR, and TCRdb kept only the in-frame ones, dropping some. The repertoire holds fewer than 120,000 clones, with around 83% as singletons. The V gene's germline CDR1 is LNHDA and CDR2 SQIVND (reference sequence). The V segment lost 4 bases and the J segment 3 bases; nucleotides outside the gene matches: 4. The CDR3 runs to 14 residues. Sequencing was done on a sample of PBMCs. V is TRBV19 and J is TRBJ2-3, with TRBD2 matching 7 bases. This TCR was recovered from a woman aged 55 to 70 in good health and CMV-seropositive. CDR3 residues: CASSTRGGTDTQYF. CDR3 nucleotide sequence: TGTGCCAGTAGTACAAGGGGAGGGACAGATACGCAGTATTTT. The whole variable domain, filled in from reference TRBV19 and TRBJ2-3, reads DGGITQSPKYLFRKEGQNVTLSCEQNLNHDAMYWYRQDPGQGLRLIYYSQIVNDFQKGDIAEGYSVSREKKESFPLTVTSAQKNPTAFYLCASSTRGGTDTQYFGPGTRLTVL.